This T cell receptor (beta chain) was recovered during a study of cytomegalovirus exposure and HLA in healthy donors. The PCR ran on 60 Vbeta and 13 Jbeta primers. Using immunoSEQ multiplex PCR, the repertoire was profiled, and TCRdb retains in-frame clones only, with some absent. The data contain about 69,000 clones, approximately 70% of them singletons. Turning to this clone: Its antigen is undetermined.

Study-wide findings and caveats: Some highly shared sequence variants likely arose as a pipeline artifact. Overall, around 150 TCR beta chains were annotated as cytomegalovirus-associated.

The clonotype was recovered from a male donor in good health and CMV-seropositive. The specimen was PBMCs.

CDR3 loop: CASSPDRDYGYTF. Here the CDR3 DNA reads TGTGCCAGCAGCCCCGACAGGGACTATGGCTACACCTTC. The rearrangement uses TRBV11-2 and TRBJ1-2; TRBD1 matches at 7 bases. CDR1 SGHAT and CDR2 FQNNGV come from the germline V gene. J was trimmed by 3 bases and V by 5 bases; bases with no gene match: 3. The CDR3 runs 13 residues.